This T cell receptor (beta chain) is drawn from a study of T cells in Graves' hyperthyroidism and ophthalmopathy. In patients aged 18 to 65, hyperthyroidism was newly diagnosed, with duration under 2 months. Amplification of TCR beta CDR3 regions used RNA as the template. HTBI primers were the set used in a first-round RT-PCR of the TCR CDR3. TCRdb ran MiXCR on the multiplex PCR reads and lists one entry per CDR3 protein. Altogether around 340,000 distinct CDR3 sequences are present, about 15% being singletons, with the ten largest covering around 23%. The V gene lost 5 bases and the J gene lost 1 base, with 15 bases spanning the gap. CDR3 length: 16 residues. Germline CDR1 is MNHNS and CDR2 is SASEGT.

This TCR came from a woman aged 25 to 39 with Graves' hyperthyroidism. Specimen: blood. The V and J genes are TRBV6-1 and TRBJ2-1; no definite D call. CDR3 residues: CASSPLDQTSYNEQFF. Written as DNA, the CDR3 is TGTGCCAGCAGTCCCTTAGACCAGACGTCCTACAATGAGCAGTTCTTC.